Sequencing of this T cell receptor (beta chain) was carried out in a study of T-cell memory formation after mild COVID-19. Across the whole study: TCR clusters were mostly donor specific. Whole-study results and caveats: Whether day 37 second-wave clones are SARS-CoV-2-specific was not confirmed. CD4/CD8 balance characterized clones contracting day 15 to 85, and CD4+ skew characterized later expanders.

This clonotype was counted only a few times. The antigen remains undetermined. The CDR3 runs 12 residues. V lost 2 bases to trimming and J lost 3 bases, with 5 bases between them. Germline V lookup: CDR1 SGHDN, CDR2 FVKESK. In TCRdb, the 5' RACE reads were re-called with MiXCR into one record per CDR3 protein. The sample includes a few hundred thousand distinct CDR3 sequences, more than 20% seen only once; the top ten take approximately 13%. Sequencing was performed on PBMCs or a T cell subset sorted from them (not recorded which). This chain uses TRBV14 with TRBJ2-7, with D hard to call. This TCR came from an adult woman who had mild COVID-19 (a few samples of this study predate the infection). Cell type and time point are not known. This chain's CDR3 is CASSQNIYEQYF. CDR3 bases: TGTGCCAGCAGCCAAAACATCTACGAGCAGTACTTC.